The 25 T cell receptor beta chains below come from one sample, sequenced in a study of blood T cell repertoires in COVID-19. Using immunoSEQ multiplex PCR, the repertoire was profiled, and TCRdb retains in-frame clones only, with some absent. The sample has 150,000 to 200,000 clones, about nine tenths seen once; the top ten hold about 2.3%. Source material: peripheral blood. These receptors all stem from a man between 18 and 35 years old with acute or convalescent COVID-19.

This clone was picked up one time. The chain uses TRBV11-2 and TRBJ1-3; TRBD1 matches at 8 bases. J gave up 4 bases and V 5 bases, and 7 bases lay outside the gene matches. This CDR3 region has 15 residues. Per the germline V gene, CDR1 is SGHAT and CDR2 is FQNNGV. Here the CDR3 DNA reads TGTGCCAGCAGCCCCCGGACAGGGACCGGAAACACCATATATTTT. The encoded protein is CASSPRTGTGNTIYF.

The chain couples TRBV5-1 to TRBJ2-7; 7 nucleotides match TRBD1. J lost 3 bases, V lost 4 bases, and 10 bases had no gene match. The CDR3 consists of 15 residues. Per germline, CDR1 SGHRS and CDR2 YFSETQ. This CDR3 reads CASSVDRDDGYEQYF. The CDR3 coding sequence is TGCGCCAGCAGCGTAGACAGGGACGACGGCTACGAGCAGTACTTC.

CDR3 region: CASSQQGGDGYTF. The CDR3 DNA reads TGTGCCAGCAGCCAACAGGGAGGCGATGGCTACACCTTC. V gene TRBV3-1 (or the pseudogene TRBV3-2) combines with J gene TRBJ1-2, with a tentative D call TRBD1 (5 bases). Trimming shortened V by 2 bases and J by 6 bases, and 10 bases separated the two germline ends. The CDR3 is 13 residues long. Germline values: CDR1 LGHDT, CDR2 YNNKEL (reference sequence).

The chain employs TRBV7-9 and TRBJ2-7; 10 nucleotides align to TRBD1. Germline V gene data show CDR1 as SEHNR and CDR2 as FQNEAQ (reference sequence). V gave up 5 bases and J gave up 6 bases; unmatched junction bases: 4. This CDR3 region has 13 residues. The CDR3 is CASSPWTGGEQYF. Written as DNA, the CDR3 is TGTGCCAGCAGCCCATGGACAGGGGGCGAGCAGTACTTC.

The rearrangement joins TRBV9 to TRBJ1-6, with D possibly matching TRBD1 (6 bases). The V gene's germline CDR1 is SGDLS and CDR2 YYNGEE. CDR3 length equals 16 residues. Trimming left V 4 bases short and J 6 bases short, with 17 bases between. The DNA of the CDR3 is TGTGCCAGCAGCCCAGGGGCACCCCGGGGTAATTCACCCCTCCACTTT. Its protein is CASSPGAPRGNSPLHF.

The CDR3 protein is CASSPRDEQYF. The CDR3, as DNA: TGTGCCAGCAGCCCACGGGACGAGCAGTACTTC. The chain has TRBV5-5 and TRBJ2-7; unclear D gene. Deletions cut 4 bases from V and 5 bases from J, with 7 bases between. Per germline, CDR1 SGHKS and CDR2 YYEKEE (reference sequence). The CDR3 runs to 11 residues.

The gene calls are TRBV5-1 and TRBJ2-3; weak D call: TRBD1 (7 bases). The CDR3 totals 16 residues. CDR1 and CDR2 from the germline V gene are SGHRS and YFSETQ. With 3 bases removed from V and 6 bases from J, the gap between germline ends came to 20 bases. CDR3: CASSSGGTAPKDTQYF. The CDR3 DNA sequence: TGCGCCAGCAGCTCCGGAGGGACAGCCCCCAAGGATACGCAGTATTTT.

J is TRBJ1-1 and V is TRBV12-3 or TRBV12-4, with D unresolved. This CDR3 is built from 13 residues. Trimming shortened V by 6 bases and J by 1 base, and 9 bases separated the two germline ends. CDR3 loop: CASSQRQNTEAFF. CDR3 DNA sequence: TGTGCCAGCAGCCAGAGGCAGAACACTGAAGCTTTCTTT.

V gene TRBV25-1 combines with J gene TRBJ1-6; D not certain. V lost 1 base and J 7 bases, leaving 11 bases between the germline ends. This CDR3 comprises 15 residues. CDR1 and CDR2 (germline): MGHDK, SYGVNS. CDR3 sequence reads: CASSESAGPNSPLHF. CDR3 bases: TGTGCCAGCAGTGAATCGGCAGGTCCCAATTCACCCCTCCACTTT.

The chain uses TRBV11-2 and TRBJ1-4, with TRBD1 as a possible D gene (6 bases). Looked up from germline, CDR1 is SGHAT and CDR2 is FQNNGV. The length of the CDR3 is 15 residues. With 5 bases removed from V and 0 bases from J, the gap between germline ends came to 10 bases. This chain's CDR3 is CASSRRQATNEKLFF. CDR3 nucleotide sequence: TGTGCCAGCAGCCGACGACAGGCAACTAATGAAAAACTGTTTTTT.

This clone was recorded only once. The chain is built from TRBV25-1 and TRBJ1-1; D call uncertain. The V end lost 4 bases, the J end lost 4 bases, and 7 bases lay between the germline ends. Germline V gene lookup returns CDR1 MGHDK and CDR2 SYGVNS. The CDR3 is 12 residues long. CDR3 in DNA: TGTGCCAGCAGTGTGTCGAGCACTGAAGCTTTCTTT. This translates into CASSVSSTEAFF.

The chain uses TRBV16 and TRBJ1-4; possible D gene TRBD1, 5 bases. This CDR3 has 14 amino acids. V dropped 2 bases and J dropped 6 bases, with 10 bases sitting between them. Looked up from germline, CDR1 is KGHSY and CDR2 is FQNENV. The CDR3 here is CASSQQGGDEKLFF. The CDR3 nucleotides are TGTGCCAGCAGCCAACAGGGAGGAGATGAAAAACTGTTTTTT.

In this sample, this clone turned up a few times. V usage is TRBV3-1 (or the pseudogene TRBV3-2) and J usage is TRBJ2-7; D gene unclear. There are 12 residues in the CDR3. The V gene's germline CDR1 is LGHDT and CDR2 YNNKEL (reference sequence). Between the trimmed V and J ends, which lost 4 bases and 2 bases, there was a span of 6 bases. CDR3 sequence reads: CASSRNTYEQYF. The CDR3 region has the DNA TGTGCCAGCAGCCGAAACACCTACGAGCAGTACTTC.

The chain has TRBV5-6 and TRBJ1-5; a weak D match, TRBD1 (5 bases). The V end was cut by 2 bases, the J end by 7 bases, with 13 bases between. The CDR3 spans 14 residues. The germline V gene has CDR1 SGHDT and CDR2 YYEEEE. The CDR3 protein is CASSFRSGGQPQHF. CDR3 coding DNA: TGTGCCAGCAGCTTTCGATCCGGGGGACAGCCCCAGCATTTT.

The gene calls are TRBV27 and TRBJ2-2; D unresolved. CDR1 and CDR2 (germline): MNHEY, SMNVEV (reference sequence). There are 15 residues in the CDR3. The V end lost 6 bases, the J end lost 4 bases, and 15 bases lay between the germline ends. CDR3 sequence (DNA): TGTGCCAGCAGATCCTCGACACAACCCACCGGGGAGCTGTTTTTT. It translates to CASRSSTQPTGELFF.

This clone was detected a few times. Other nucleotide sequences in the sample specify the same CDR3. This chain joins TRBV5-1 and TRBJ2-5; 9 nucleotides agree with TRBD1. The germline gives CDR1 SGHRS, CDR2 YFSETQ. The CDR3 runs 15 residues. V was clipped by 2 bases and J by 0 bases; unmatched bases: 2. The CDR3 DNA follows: TGCGCCAGCAGCTTTGGACAGGGGTACCAAGAGACCCAGTACTTC. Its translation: CASSFGQGYQETQYF.

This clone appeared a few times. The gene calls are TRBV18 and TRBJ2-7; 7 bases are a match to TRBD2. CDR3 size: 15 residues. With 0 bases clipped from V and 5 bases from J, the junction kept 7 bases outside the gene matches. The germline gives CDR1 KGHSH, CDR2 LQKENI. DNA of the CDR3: TGTGCCAGCTCACCACCTAACCGACTAGCTGACGAGCAGTACTTC. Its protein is CASSPPNRLADEQYF.

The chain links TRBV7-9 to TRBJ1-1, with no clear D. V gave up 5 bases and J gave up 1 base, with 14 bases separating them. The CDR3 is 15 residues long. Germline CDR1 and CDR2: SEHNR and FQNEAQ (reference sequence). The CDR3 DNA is TGTGCCAGCAGCCTTCTAGAGACCTCGAACACTGAAGCTTTCTTT. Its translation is CASSLLETSNTEAFF.

The CDR3 bases are TGCAGCGTTGATATCTCAGGACAGGGAAAACCTAACTATGGCTACACCTTC. Protein sequence: CSVDISGQGKPNYGYTF. The chain employs TRBV29-1 and TRBJ1-2, with 8 bases fitting TRBD1. The CDR3 has 17 amino acids. The trim removed 3 bases at V and 0 bases at J, leaving 12 bases unmatched. Per the germline V gene, CDR1 is SQVTM and CDR2 is ANQGSEA.

In nucleotides, the CDR3 is TGTGCCAGTAGTATAGACAGTGAAAGCACAGATACGCAGTATTTT. It yields the protein CASSIDSESTDTQYF. The V and J genes are TRBV19 and TRBJ2-3; D not resolved. CDR3 length: 15 amino acids. Germline V gives CDR1 LNHDA, CDR2 SQIVND (reference sequence). Trimming stripped 0 bases from V and 0 bases from J, with 7 bases between.

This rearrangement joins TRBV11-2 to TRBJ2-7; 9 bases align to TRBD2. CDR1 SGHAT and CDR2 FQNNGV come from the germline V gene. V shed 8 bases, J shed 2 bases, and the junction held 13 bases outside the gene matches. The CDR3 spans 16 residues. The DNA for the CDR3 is TGTGCCAGCTCCGGACTAGCGAGAAGGTCCCCCTACGAGCAGTACTTC. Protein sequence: CASSGLARRSPYEQYF.

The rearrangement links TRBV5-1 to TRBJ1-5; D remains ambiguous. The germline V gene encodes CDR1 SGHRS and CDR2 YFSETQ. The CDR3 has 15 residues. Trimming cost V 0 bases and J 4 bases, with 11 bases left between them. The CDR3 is CASSLDQATNQPQHF. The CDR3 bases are TGCGCCAGCAGCTTGGATCAGGCAACGAATCAGCCCCAGCATTTT.

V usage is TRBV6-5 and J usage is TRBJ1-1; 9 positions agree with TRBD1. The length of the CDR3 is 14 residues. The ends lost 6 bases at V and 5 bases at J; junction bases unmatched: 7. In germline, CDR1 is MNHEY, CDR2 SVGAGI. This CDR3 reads CASSGLGTGTEAFF. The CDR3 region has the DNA TGTGCCAGCAGCGGGTTGGGGACAGGGACTGAAGCTTTCTTT.

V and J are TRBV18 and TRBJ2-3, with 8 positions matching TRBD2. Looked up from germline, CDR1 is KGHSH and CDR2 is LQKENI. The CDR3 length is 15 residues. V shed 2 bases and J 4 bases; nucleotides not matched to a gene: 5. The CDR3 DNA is TGTGCCAGCTCACCAAAGGAGCGGGGGTCAGATACGCAGTATTTT. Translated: CASSPKERGSDTQYF.

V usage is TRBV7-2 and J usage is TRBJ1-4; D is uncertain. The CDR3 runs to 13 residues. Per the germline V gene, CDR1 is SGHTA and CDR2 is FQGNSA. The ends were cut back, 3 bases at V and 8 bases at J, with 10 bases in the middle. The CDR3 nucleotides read TGTGCCAGCAGCTTTGACATATGGGAAAAACTGTTTTTT. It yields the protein CASSFDIWEKLFF.